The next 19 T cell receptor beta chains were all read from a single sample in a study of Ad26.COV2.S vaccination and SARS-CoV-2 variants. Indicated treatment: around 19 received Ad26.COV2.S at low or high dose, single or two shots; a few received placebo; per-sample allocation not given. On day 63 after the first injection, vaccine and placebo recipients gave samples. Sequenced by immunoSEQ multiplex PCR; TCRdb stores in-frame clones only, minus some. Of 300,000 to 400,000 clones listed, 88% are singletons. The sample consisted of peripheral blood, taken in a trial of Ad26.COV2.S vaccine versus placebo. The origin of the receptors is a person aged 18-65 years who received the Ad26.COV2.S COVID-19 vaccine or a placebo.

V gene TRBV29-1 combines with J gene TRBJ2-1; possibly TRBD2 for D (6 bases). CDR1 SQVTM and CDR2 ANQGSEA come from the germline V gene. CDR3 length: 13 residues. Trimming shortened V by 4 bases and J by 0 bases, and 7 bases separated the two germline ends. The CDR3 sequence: CSVAGDSYNEQFF. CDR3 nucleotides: TGCAGCGTTGCGGGGGACTCCTACAATGAGCAGTTCTTC.

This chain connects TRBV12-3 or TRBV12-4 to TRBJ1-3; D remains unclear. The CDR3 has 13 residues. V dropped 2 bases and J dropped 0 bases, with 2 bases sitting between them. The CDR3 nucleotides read TGTGCCAGCAGTTTAACCTCTGGAAACACCATATATTTT. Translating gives CASSLTSGNTIYF.

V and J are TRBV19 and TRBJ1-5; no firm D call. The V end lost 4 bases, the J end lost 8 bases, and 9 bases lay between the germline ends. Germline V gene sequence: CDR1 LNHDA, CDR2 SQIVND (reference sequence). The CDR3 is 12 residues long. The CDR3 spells CASSRLGKPQHF. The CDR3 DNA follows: TGTGCCAGTAGTAGGCTGGGAAAGCCCCAGCATTTT.

The CDR3 protein is CASSYSKGRTEAFF. The CDR3 nucleotides read TGTGCCAGCAGTTACTCGAAGGGCAGAACTGAAGCTTTCTTT. The chain carries TRBV6-5 and TRBJ1-1; D call uncertain. The CDR3 runs 14 residues. V dropped 0 bases and J dropped 5 bases, with 10 bases sitting between them. Germline V gene data show CDR1 as MNHEY and CDR2 as SVGAGI.

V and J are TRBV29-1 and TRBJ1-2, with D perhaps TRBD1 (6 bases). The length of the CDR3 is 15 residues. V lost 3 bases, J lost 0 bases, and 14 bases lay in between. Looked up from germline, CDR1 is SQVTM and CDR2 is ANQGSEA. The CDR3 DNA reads TGCAGCGTTGATACCCTGTACAGGGCTAACTATGGCTACACCTTC. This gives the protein CSVDTLYRANYGYTF.

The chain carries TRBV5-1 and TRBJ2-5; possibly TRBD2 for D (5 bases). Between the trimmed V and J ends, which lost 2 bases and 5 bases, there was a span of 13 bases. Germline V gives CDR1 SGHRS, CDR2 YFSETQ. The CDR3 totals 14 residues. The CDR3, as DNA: TGCGCCAGCAGCTTAGCGGACCTCAGGGAGACCCAGTACTTC. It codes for CASSLADLRETQYF. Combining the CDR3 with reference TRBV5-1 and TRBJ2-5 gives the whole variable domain KAGVTQTPRYLIKTRGQQVTLSCSPISGHRSVSWYQQTPGQGLQFLFEYFSETQRNKGNFPGRFSGRQFSNSRSEMNVSTLELGDSALYLCASSLADLRETQYFGPGTRLLVL.

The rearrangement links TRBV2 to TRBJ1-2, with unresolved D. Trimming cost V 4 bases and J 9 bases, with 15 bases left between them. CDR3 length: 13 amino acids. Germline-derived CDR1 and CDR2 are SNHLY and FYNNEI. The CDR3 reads CASSGLSAGSYTF. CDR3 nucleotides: TGTGCCAGCAGTGGGCTGTCCGCGGGAAGCTACACCTTC.

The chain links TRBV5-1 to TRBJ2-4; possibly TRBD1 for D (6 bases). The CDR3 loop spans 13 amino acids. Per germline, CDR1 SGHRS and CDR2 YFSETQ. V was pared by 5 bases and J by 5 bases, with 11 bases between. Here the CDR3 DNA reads TGCGCCAGCAGGGACAGCTATCAAAACATTCAGTACTTC. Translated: CASRDSYQNIQYF.

The DNA for the CDR3 is TGTGCCAGCTCACCCGCCACCCGACTTCAGTACTTC. Residues: CASSPATRLQYF. J is TRBJ2-7 and V is TRBV18; D ambiguous. Germline V gene data show CDR1 as KGHSH and CDR2 as LQKENI. Trimming removed 3 bases at V and 10 bases at J, with 13 bases between. The CDR3 is 12 residues long.

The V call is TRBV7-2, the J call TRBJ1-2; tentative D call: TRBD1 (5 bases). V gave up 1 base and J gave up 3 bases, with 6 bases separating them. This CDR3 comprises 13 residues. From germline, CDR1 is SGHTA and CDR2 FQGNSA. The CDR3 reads CASSLGGDYGYTF. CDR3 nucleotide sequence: TGTGCCAGCAGCTTAGGGGGCGACTATGGCTACACCTTC.

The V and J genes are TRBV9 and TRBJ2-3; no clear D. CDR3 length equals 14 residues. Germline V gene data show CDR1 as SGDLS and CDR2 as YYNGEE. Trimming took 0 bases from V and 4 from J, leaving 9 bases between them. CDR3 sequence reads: CASSVDGLPDTQYF. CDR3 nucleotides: TGTGCCAGCAGCGTAGATGGCCTCCCAGATACGCAGTATTTT.

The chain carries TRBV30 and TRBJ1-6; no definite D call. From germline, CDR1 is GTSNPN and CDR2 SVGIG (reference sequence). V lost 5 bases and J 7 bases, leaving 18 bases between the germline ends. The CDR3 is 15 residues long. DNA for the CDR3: TGTGCCTGGGGTAGAATACACACCAAGAATTCACCCCTCCACTTT. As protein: CAWGRIHTKNSPLHF.

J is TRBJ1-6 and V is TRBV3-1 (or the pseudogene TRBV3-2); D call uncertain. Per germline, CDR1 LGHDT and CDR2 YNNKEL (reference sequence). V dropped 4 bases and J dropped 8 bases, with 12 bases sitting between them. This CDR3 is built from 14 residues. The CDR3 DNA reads TGTGCCAGCAGCCCACCAACCCGCGATTCACCCCTCCACTTT. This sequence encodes CASSPPTRDSPLHF.

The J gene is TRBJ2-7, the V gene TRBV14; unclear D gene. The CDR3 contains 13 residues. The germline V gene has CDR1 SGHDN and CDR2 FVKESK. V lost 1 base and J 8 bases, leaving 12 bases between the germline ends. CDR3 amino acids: CASSQGYGSKQYF. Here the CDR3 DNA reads TGTGCCAGCAGCCAAGGGTACGGCTCCAAGCAGTACTTC.

The CDR3 is CAWNIGRQETQYF. The CDR3 coding sequence is TGTGCCTGGAATATTGGGAGGCAAGAGACCCAGTACTTC. The chain employs TRBV30 and TRBJ2-5, with a possible D match to TRBD2 (6 bases). Trimming took off 4 bases at V and 2 bases at J, with 11 bases between the two ends. The CDR3 covers 13 residues. CDR1 and CDR2 (germline): GTSNPN, SVGIG (reference sequence). The variable domain in full, completed from reference TRBV30 and TRBJ2-5, reads SQTIHQWPATLVQPVGSPLSLECTVEGTSNPNLYWYRQAAGRGLQLLFYSVGIGQISSEVPQNLSASRPQDRQFILSSKKLLLSDSGFYLCAWNIGRQETQYFGPGTRLLVL.

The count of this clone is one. The CDR3 DNA follows: TGTGCCAGCAGCAAGCGCCTTAACGCTGGAAACACCATATATTTT. The encoded protein is CASSKRLNAGNTIYF. The V gene is TRBV21-1, the J gene TRBJ1-3. TRBV21-1 is a recognized pseudogene. This CDR3 is built from 15 residues.

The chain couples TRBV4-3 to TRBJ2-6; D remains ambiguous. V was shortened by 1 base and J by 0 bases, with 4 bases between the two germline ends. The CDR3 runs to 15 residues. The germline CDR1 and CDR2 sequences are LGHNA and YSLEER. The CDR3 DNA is TGCGCCAGCAGCCAAGGGGTCTCTGGGGCCAACGTCCTGACTTTC. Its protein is CASSQGVSGANVLTF.

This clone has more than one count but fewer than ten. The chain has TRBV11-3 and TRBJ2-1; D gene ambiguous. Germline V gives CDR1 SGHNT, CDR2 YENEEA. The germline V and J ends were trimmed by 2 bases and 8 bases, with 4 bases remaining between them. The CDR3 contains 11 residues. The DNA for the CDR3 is TGTGCCAGCAGCTTACGGGATGAGCAGTTCTTC. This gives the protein CASSLRDEQFF.

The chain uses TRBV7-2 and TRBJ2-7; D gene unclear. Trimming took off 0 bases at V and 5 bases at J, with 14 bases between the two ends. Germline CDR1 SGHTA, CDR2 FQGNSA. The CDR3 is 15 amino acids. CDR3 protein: CASSLAGRVRDEQYF. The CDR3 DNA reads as TGTGCCAGCAGCTTAGCGGGAAGGGTCCGGGACGAGCAGTACTTC.